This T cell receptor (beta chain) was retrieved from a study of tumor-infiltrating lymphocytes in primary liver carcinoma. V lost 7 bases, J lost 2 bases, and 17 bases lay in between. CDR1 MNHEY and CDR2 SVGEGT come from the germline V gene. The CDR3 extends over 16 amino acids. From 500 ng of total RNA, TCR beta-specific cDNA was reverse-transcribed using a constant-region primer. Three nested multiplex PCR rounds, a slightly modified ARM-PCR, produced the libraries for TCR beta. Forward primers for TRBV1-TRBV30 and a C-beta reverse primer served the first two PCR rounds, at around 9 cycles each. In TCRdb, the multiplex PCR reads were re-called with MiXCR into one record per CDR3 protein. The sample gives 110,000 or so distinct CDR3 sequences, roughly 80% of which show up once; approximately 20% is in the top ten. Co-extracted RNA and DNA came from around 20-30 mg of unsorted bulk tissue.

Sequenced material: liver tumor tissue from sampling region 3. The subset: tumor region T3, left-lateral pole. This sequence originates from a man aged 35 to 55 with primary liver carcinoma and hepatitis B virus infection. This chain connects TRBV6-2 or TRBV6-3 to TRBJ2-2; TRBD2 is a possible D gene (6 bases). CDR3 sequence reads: CASTGGEATNTGELFF. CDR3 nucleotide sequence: TGTGCCAGCACTGGCGGGGAGGCTACCAACACCGGGGAGCTGTTTTTT.